This is a list of T cell receptor beta chains from one sample in a study of cytomegalovirus exposure and HLA in healthy donors. The table came from immunoSEQ multiplex PCR; TCRdb's copy has only in-frame clones and leaves some out. This sample carries about 150,000 clones, roughly 87% of them seen once, and the ten largest clones take around 0.51%. The sequencing input was PBMCs. These receptors all stem from a woman between 35 and 50 years old in good health and CMV-seronegative. The CDR3 runs from the conserved cysteine through the conserved F or W. Each record gives: V gene, D gene, J gene, clone size, CDR3 protein, CDR3 DNA. A D gene is named only where the DNA matches it firmly. Rows give clone size only sometimes, using once, few, many, or a class for an expanded clone.

V: TRBV10-3
D: TRBD1
J: TRBJ2-5
size: once
CDR3: CAISETYRGHGETQYF
DNA: TGTGCCATCAGTGAGACCTACAGGGGCCACGGGGAGACCCAGTACTTC

V: TRBV19
D: .
J: TRBJ1-1
size: .
CDR3: CASSIAGYTEAFF
DNA: TGTGCCAGTAGTATAGCAGGGTACACTGAAGCTTTCTTT

V: TRBV5-1
D: TRBD2
J: TRBJ2-5
size: .
CDR3: CASSSTGGGETQYF
DNA: TGCGCCAGCAGCTCAACCGGGGGAGGGGAGACCCAGTACTTC

V: TRBV11-3
D: TRBD1
J: TRBJ2-7
size: .
CDR3: CASRTGGALVYEQYF
DNA: TGTGCCAGTCGAACAGGGGGCGCGTTAGTCTACGAGCAGTACTTC

V: TRBV28
D: TRBD2
J: TRBJ2-1
size: once
CDR3: CASSLGTSGTYGEQFF
DNA: TGTGCCAGCAGTTTAGGGACTAGCGGGACATATGGTGAGCAGTTCTTC

V: TRBV15
D: .
J: TRBJ2-3
size: .
CDR3: CATSRLPQGGDTQYF
DNA: TGTGCCACCAGCAGGCTGCCCCAGGGAGGAGATACGCAGTATTTT

V: TRBV19
D: .
J: TRBJ2-2
size: few
CDR3: CASNIGGHGELFF
DNA: TGTGCCAGTAACATCGGGGGGCACGGGGAGCTGTTTTTT

V: TRBV5-1
D: TRBD2
J: TRBJ2-3
size: .
CDR3: CASSTGLADTDTQYF
DNA: TGCGCCAGCAGCACGGGACTAGCGGACACAGATACGCAGTATTTT

V: TRBV10-3
D: .
J: TRBJ2-6
size: once
CDR3: CAIGGGGANVLTF
DNA: TGTGCCATCGGGGGAGGTGGGGCCAACGTCCTGACTTTC

V: TRBV10-1
D: TRBD2
J: TRBJ2-7
size: .
CDR3: CASSEGSSGRLPYEQYF
DNA: TGCGCCAGCAGTGAAGGGAGTAGCGGGAGGTTACCTTACGAGCAGTACTTC

V: TRBV9
D: TRBD2
J: TRBJ2-5
size: .
CDR3: CASSLGLAGGETQYF
DNA: TGTGCCAGCAGCCTAGGACTAGCGGGGGGAGAGACCCAGTACTTC

V: TRBV7-8
D: TRBD2
J: TRBJ2-7
size: .
CDR3: CASSWTSGIYEQYF
DNA: TGTGCCAGCAGTTGGACTAGCGGGATATACGAGCAGTACTTC

V: TRBV2
D: TRBD2
J: TRBJ2-5
size: .
CDR3: CASTIGLAGVQETQYF
DNA: TGTGCCAGCACGATCGGGCTAGCGGGAGTTCAGGAGACCCAGTACTTC

V: TRBV28
D: TRBD2
J: TRBJ2-1
size: .
CDR3: CASSPTGRDYNEQFF
DNA: TGTGCCAGCAGCCCCACCGGGAGGGACTACAATGAGCAGTTCTTC

V: TRBV6-5
D: .
J: TRBJ1-5
size: .
CDR3: CASSYQGTRQPQHF
DNA: TGTGCCAGCAGTTACCAGGGGACCCGTCAGCCCCAGCATTTT

V: TRBV19
D: TRBD2
J: TRBJ2-7
size: .
CDR3: CASSLVSGSITGEQYF
DNA: TGTGCCAGTAGTCTCGTTAGCGGGAGTATAACGGGCGAGCAGTACTTC

V: TRBV5-1
D: .
J: TRBJ1-4
size: .
CDR3: CASSPGTPTNEKLFF
DNA: TGCGCCAGCAGCCCAGGAACACCAACTAATGAAAAACTGTTTTTT

V: TRBV10-1
D: .
J: TRBJ2-7
size: .
CDR3: CASSESALSERPPYEQYF
DNA: TGCGCCAGCAGTGAGTCCGCATTGTCGGAGAGACCGCCCTACGAGCAGTACTTC

V: TRBV5-1
D: TRBD2
J: TRBJ2-3
size: .
CDR3: CASSPPGGGWATDTQYF
DNA: TGCGCCAGCAGCCCGCCGGGGGGAGGGTGGGCCACAGATACGCAGTATTTT

V: TRBV10-2
D: .
J: TRBJ2-3
size: .
CDR3: CASSDNTDTQYF
DNA: TGCGCCAGCAGTGATAACACAGATACGCAGTATTTT

V: TRBV28
D: TRBD2
J: TRBJ2-7
size: .
CDR3: CASNPAPGRGLEYEQYF
DNA: TGTGCCAGCAACCCAGCCCCCGGGAGGGGTTTGGAATACGAGCAGTACTTC

V: TRBV7-9
D: TRBD1
J: TRBJ2-7
size: .
CDR3: CASSPLTGTPYEQYF
DNA: TGTGCCAGCAGCCCCCTGACAGGGACCCCCTACGAGCAGTACTTC

V: TRBV4-1
D: TRBD2
J: TRBJ2-3
size: .
CDR3: CASSHTPLAGGTDTQYF
DNA: TGCGCCAGCAGCCATACCCCCCTAGCGGGAGGGACAGATACGCAGTATTTT

V: TRBV7-9
D: .
J: TRBJ2-1
size: .
CDR3: CSSSSRGPDRLNEQFF
DNA: TGTTCCAGCAGCTCCCGGGGCCCCGACAGGCTTAATGAGCAGTTCTTC

V: TRBV5-1
D: TRBD2
J: TRBJ2-1
size: .
CDR3: CASSPGVAGLYNEQFF
DNA: TGCGCCAGCAGCCCTGGGGTAGCGGGACTTTACAATGAGCAGTTCTTC

V: TRBV11-2
D: .
J: TRBJ2-5
size: .
CDR3: CASSLGASGMETQYF
DNA: TGTGCCAGCAGCTTAGGGGCGTCCGGGATGGAGACCCAGTACTTC

V: TRBV23-1
D: .
J: TRBJ1-1
size: .
CDR3: CASTLLDSSDEAFF
DNA: TGCGCCAGCACCCTCTTGGACAGCTCGGATGAAGCTTTCTTT

V: TRBV7-9
D: TRBD2
J: TRBJ2-3
size: .
CDR3: CASSPPLGLAGGTDTQYF
DNA: TGTGCCAGCAGCCCGCCGCTGGGTCTAGCGGGTGGCACAGATACGCAGTATTTT

V: TRBV28
D: TRBD1
J: TRBJ1-1
size: few
CDR3: CASSLLSGQGSTEAFF
DNA: TGTGCCAGCAGTTTATTGTCGGGACAGGGGAGTACTGAAGCTTTCTTT

V: TRBV11-2
D: TRBD1
J: TRBJ2-1
size: .
CDR3: CASSLGRGYNEQFF
DNA: TGTGCCAGCAGCTTAGGCAGGGGGTACAATGAGCAGTTCTTC

V: TRBV30
D: .
J: TRBJ1-5
size: .
CDR3: CAWSIQGNQPQHF
DNA: TGTGCCTGGAGTATCCAGGGTAATCAGCCCCAGCATTTT

V: TRBV9
D: .
J: TRBJ2-1
size: .
CDR3: CASSVEGRGSYNEQFF
DNA: TGTGCCAGCAGCGTAGAGGGCCGGGGCTCCTACAATGAGCAGTTCTTC

V: TRBV6-5
D: .
J: TRBJ2-2
size: .
CDR3: CASSEQGVTGELFF
DNA: TGTGCCAGCAGTGAGCAGGGCGTCACCGGGGAGCTGTTTTTT

V: TRBV28
D: TRBD2
J: TRBJ2-1
size: once
CDR3: CASTLGTSGRDGFF
DNA: TGTGCCAGCACCCTCGGTACTAGCGGGAGGGATGGATTCTTC

V: TRBV9
D: .
J: TRBJ2-7
size: .
CDR3: CASSVVPGESYEQYF
DNA: TGTGCCAGCAGCGTAGTCCCAGGGGAGTCCTACGAGCAGTACTTC

V: TRBV7-6
D: TRBD2
J: TRBJ2-2
size: .
CDR3: CASSPFSGRVSGGELFF
DNA: TGTGCCAGCAGCCCCTTTAGCGGGAGGGTCTCGGGCGGGGAGCTGTTTTTT

V: TRBV7-9
D: .
J: TRBJ1-2
size: .
CDR3: CASSFESGYTF
DNA: TGTGCCAGCAGCTTTGAGTCTGGCTACACCTTC

V: TRBV5-1
D: .
J: TRBJ1-1
size: .
CDR3: CASRTSQLNTEAFF
DNA: TGCGCCAGCAGGACATCACAATTAAACACTGAAGCTTTCTTT

V: TRBV7-8
D: TRBD2
J: TRBJ2-2
size: .
CDR3: CASSPTSGRYTGELFF
DNA: TGTGCCAGCAGCCCAACTAGCGGGAGGTACACCGGGGAGCTGTTTTTT

V: TRBV13
D: .
J: TRBJ1-1
size: .
CDR3: CASSSRGLLNTEAFF
DNA: TGTGCCAGCAGCTCCAGGGGATTACTAAACACTGAAGCTTTCTTT

V: TRBV13
D: .
J: TRBJ2-7
size: .
CDR3: CASSLGQAEQYF
DNA: TGTGCCAGCAGCTTAGGGCAGGCTGAGCAGTACTTC

V: TRBV6-5
D: .
J: TRBJ2-5
size: once
CDR3: CASGGTQAGETQYF
DNA: TGTGCCAGCGGCGGGACGCAGGCTGGGGAGACCCAGTACTTC

V: TRBV29-1
D: .
J: TRBJ2-3
size: .
CDR3: CSVGTGTDTQYF
DNA: TGCAGCGTGGGTACAGGGACAGATACGCAGTATTTT